The 27 T cell receptor beta chains below come from one sample, sequenced in a study of low-dose radiotherapy and immunotherapy resistance in tumors. Alpha- and beta-chain coverage of first-strand cDNA came from TRAV- and TRBV-specific primers. PCR amplification of the TCRs was performed with Phusion for 20 PCR cycles, and it relied on a constant-region primer together with a V-primer adapter. MiXCR was run by TCRdb on the reads, yielding one entry per CDR3 protein. The table shows tens of thousands of distinct CDR3 sequences, with 18% occurring only once. Time point described: before trial treatment. The sample consisted of PBMCs, taken before treatment. The receptors shown here come from a male donor with prostate cancer.

The table lists this clonotype with many counts. The rearrangement uses TRBV12-3 or TRBV12-4 and TRBJ1-3, with D unclear. Trimming shortened V by 7 bases and J by 4 bases, and 11 bases separated the two germline ends. CDR3 length: 13 amino acids. For the CDR3, the DNA is TGTGCCAGCACCCCCCTACTGGGAAACACCATATATTTT. As protein: CASTPLLGNTIYF.

As for this clonotype: With a much larger clone just one base away, this may be a read error. The chain has TRBV27 and TRBJ2-5; D tentatively fits TRBD1 or TRBD2 (5 bases each). Germline CDR1 reads MNHEY; CDR2 reads SMNVEV (reference sequence). The CDR3 totals 15 residues. The CDR3, as DNA: TGTGCCAGCAGTTTTCGCCAGGGAGAGTGGGAGACCCAGTGCTTC. Encoded protein: CASSFRQGEWETQCF.

This clonotype was counted many times. V gene TRBV6-2 or TRBV6-3 combines with J gene TRBJ2-6, with D possibly TRBD2 on 6 matching bases. The CDR3 spans 17 residues. CDR1 is MNHEY and CDR2 is SVGEGT in the germline V gene. Between the trimmed V and J ends, which lost 6 bases and 1 base, there was a span of 16 bases. CDR3 sequence reads: CASSPRRALSGANVLTF. The CDR3 nucleotides are TGTGCCAGCAGCCCCAGGAGGGCCTTGTCTGGGGCCAACGTCCTGACTTTC.

This clonotype showed up many times. The genes are TRBV10-3 and TRBJ1-2; 9 bases are shared with TRBD1. Germline-derived CDR1 and CDR2 are ENHRY and SYGVKD. The CDR3 has 14 residues. The J segment lost 3 bases and the V segment lost 6 bases, leaving 5 bases of the junction unmatched. CDR3 sequence reads: CAIRSGDRDYGYTF. Here the CDR3 DNA reads TGTGCCATCAGGTCGGGGGACAGGGACTATGGCTACACCTTC.

This clonotype has ten or more counts. The chain links TRBV27 to TRBJ1-6, with D possibly matching TRBD1 (6 bases). Trimming removed 5 bases at V and 7 bases at J, with 15 bases between. CDR1 and CDR2 (germline): MNHEY, SMNVEV (reference sequence). The CDR3 is 15 residues long. The CDR3 loop is CASSRNWDKNSPLHF. CDR3 nucleotide sequence: TGTGCCAGCAGTCGGAATTGGGACAAGAATTCACCCCTCCACTTT.

This clonotype showed up many times. The CDR3 DNA sequence: TGTGCCAGCAGCTTACTCCTAGCGAGGAACACCGGGGAGCTGTTTTTT. Protein: CASSLLLARNTGELFF. The chain recombines TRBV7-9 with TRBJ2-2; maybe TRBD2 (6 bases). V dropped 2 bases and J dropped 1 base, with 11 bases sitting between them. The germline V gene encodes CDR1 SEHNR and CDR2 FQNEAQ (reference sequence). This CDR3 spans 16 amino acids.

This rearrangement joins TRBV4-1 to TRBJ2-3; no definite D call. The CDR3 extends over 11 amino acids. Per germline, CDR1 MGHRA and CDR2 YSYEKL. Trimming removed 2 bases from V and 9 bases from J, with 6 bases in between. This CDR3 reads CASSQWVTQYF. The CDR3 bases are TGCGCCAGCAGCCAATGGGTCACGCAGTATTTT.

This clonotype was observed many times. The chain couples TRBV5-1 to TRBJ2-3; no clear D gene. The CDR3 length is 13 residues. CDR1 SGHRS and CDR2 YFSETQ come from the germline V gene. V was trimmed by 1 base and J by 4 bases, leaving 7 bases between them. Here the CDR3 reads CASSLSDADTQYF. The CDR3 DNA reads as TGCGCCAGCAGCTTGAGTGACGCAGATACGCAGTATTTT.

Comment on this clonotype: It differs at one base from a far larger clone, so likely a read error. The chain uses TRBV6-8 and TRBJ2-5; the D gene is possibly TRBD2 (6 bases). The V end lost 6 bases, the J end lost 1 base, and 12 bases lay between the germline ends. Germline V gene sequence: CDR1 MNHGY, CDR2 SAAAGT. The CDR3 covers 14 residues. CDR3 in amino acids: CASSERDFQETQYF. DNA of the CDR3: TGTGCCAGCAGCGAAAGGGACTTCCAAGAGACCCAGTACTTC.

Notes on this clonotype: This likely stems from a read error, as it lies one base from a far larger clone. The rearrangement links TRBV27 to TRBJ2-3; no reliable D call. V lost 6 bases to trimming and J lost 4 bases, with 26 bases between them. Germline V gene sequence: CDR1 MNHEY, CDR2 SMNVEV (reference sequence). This CDR3 has 18 residues. DNA for the CDR3: TGTGCCAGCAGCACCCAAGATGCCCCCGGATATGGCGCAGATACGCAGTATTTT. As protein: CASSTQDAPGYGADTQYF.

This clonotype occurred many times. This chain uses TRBV10-3 with TRBJ1-6, with TRBD1 identical over 7 bases. Germline V gene lookup returns CDR1 ENHRY and CDR2 SYGVKD. This CDR3 has 15 residues. After removal of 10 bases from V and 5 bases from J, the junction contained 11 bases not matched to a gene. CDR3 sequence (DNA): TGTGCCACCCAACCGGGGACAGCAAATAATTCACCCCTCCACTTT. It codes for CATQPGTANNSPLHF.

In the case of this clonotype: This may be a read error, as it is one base from a much larger clone. The chain recombines TRBV2 with TRBJ2-5, with 11 bases matching TRBD2. The CDR3 sequence is 14 residues long. From germline, CDR1 is SNHLY and CDR2 FYNNEI. CDR3 loop: CSSTLAGVQETQYF. CDR3 nucleotide sequence: TGTTCCAGCACACTAGCGGGGGTCCAAGAGACCCAGTACTTC.

To note about this clonotype: A far bigger clonotype differs at one base, so this is likely a read error. The CDR3 DNA sequence: TGTGCCACCAGCTCCGGGACAGGGTATCTGAATGAGCAGTTCTTC. As protein: CATSSGTGYLNEQFF. The chain is built from TRBV13 and TRBJ2-1; 9 bases map to TRBD1. This CDR3 has 15 amino acids. Germline CDR1 reads PRHDT; CDR2 reads FYEKMQ (reference sequence).

This clonotype was found many times. The chain has TRBV2 and TRBJ1-1, with a tentative D call TRBD1 (5 bases). V lost 5 bases to trimming and J lost 7 bases, with 17 bases between them. CDR3 length: 14 amino acids. Germline lookup yields CDR1 SNHLY and CDR2 FYNNEI. The CDR3 region is CASSRDFIDSEAFF. CDR3 DNA: TGTGCCAGCAGTCGGGACTTTATAGACAGTGAAGCTTTCTTT.

This clonotype was observed at least ten times. The chain has TRBV20-1 and TRBJ1-2; a possible D gene is TRBD1 (5 bases). From germline, CDR1 is DFQATT and CDR2 SNEGSKA (reference sequence). V was clipped by 1 base and J by 5 bases, with 14 bases between them. The CDR3 has 14 amino acids. The CDR3 nucleotides are TGCAGTGCTAGAGTGGGGGGAGCAGGTTATGGCTACACCTTC. It codes for CSARVGGAGYGYTF.

This clonotype came up a few times. The chain uses TRBV12-3 or TRBV12-4 and TRBJ1-5, with D hard to call. V dropped 2 bases and J dropped 3 bases, with 11 bases sitting between them. CDR3 length: 15 residues. The CDR3 region is CASSLSRGYNQPQHF. CDR3 in DNA: TGTGCCAGCAGTTTATCCCGGGGTTACAATCAGCCCCAGCATTTT.

This clonotype was counted at least ten times. This rearrangement joins TRBV18 to TRBJ2-3, with D unresolved. Per the germline V gene, CDR1 is KGHSH and CDR2 is LQKENI. V gave up 6 bases and J gave up 4 bases, with 11 bases separating them. The CDR3 sequence is 13 residues long. CDR3 in amino acids: CASSLNQPDTQYF. The CDR3 nucleotides are TGTGCCAGCTCCCTGAACCAGCCAGATACGCAGTATTTT.

This clonotype was counted many times. The chain combines TRBV6-2 or TRBV6-3 with TRBJ1-5; no clear D. The CDR3 length is 14 residues. V lost 6 bases to trimming and J lost 0 bases, with 9 bases between them. Germline values: CDR1 MNHEY, CDR2 SVGEGT. The CDR3 here is CASRPLGSNQPQHF. CDR3 in DNA: TGTGCCAGCAGGCCCCTGGGTAGCAATCAGCCCCAGCATTTT.

Ten or more counts support this clonotype. The chain carries TRBV5-1 and TRBJ1-5; 12 nucleotides align to TRBD1. From germline, CDR1 is SGHRS and CDR2 YFSETQ. CDR3 length: 15 residues. After removal of 4 bases from V and 5 bases from J, the junction contained 4 bases not matched to a gene. As DNA, the CDR3 is TGCGCCAGCAGCCTGGGACAGGGGGCCTATCAGCCCCAGCATTTT. This encodes CASSLGQGAYQPQHF.

This clonotype was recorded at least ten times. This sequence joins TRBV14 and TRBJ1-2; D is perhaps TRBD1 (6 bases). Germline CDR1 and CDR2: SGHDN and FVKESK. The CDR3 has 13 residues. The V and J ends lost 2 bases and 8 bases respectively, with 12 bases between them. The CDR3 DNA reads as TGTGCCAGCAGCCAAATTGGACAGATCGGCTACACCTTC. This gives the protein CASSQIGQIGYTF.

This clonotype showed up just a few times. This sequence joins TRBV7-9 and TRBJ2-7, with a weak D call TRBD1 (5 bases). CDR3 length: 14 residues. Per germline, CDR1 SEHNR and CDR2 FQNEAQ (reference sequence). The ends were cut back, 5 bases at V and 2 bases at J, with 13 bases in the middle. The CDR3 reads CASSQSDRTYEQYF. CDR3 coding DNA: TGTGCCAGCAGCCAGTCCGACAGAACCTACGAGCAGTACTTC.

The J gene is TRBJ2-7, the V gene TRBV7-2; 8 bases match TRBD2. Trimming took 5 bases from V and 3 from J; bases not matched to a gene: 6. This CDR3 is built from 14 residues. Germline V gene sequence: CDR1 SGHTA, CDR2 FQGNSA. CDR3 DNA: TGTGCCAGCAGCATGGGACTAGGGGACTACGAGCAGTACTTC. Amino acids: CASSMGLGDYEQYF. The whole variable domain, filled in from reference TRBV7-2 and TRBJ2-7, reads GAGVSQSPSNKVTEKGKDVELRCDPISGHTALYWYRQSLGQGLEFLIYFQGNSAPDKSGLPSDRFSAERTGGSVSTLTIQRTQQEDSAVYLCASSMGLGDYEQYFGPGTRLTVT.

This clonotype showed up many times. In DNA, the CDR3 is TGTGCCATCAGCCTCGGCACAGGGGTTGGAGAGACCCAGTACTTC. Encoded protein: CAISLGTGVGETQYF. The chain has TRBV10-3 and TRBJ2-5; 7 bases align to TRBD1. This CDR3 spans 15 amino acids. Trimming at V came to 6 bases and at J to 4 bases, leaving 11 bases not matched to a gene. Germline values: CDR1 ENHRY, CDR2 SYGVKD.

Many counts were recorded for this clonotype. The chain couples TRBV12-3 or TRBV12-4 to TRBJ2-7; possible D gene TRBD2, 6 bases. This CDR3 has 13 amino acids. The V and J ends lost 7 bases and 7 bases respectively, with 17 bases between them. CDR3 amino acids: CASNVGVGTEQYF. The CDR3 coding sequence is TGTGCCAGCAATGTTGGGGTCGGGACTGAGCAGTACTTC.

This clonotype occurred many times. The gene calls are TRBV20-1 and TRBJ2-1, with 11 bases lining up with TRBD2. This CDR3 spans 15 amino acids. With 0 bases clipped from V and 4 bases from J, the junction kept 2 bases outside the gene matches. The germline CDR1 and CDR2 sequences are DFQATT and SNEGSKA (reference sequence). The CDR3 sequence: CSARDWTSGYNEQFF. In DNA form, the CDR3 reads TGCAGTGCTAGAGATTGGACTAGCGGGTACAATGAGCAGTTCTTC.

This clonotype was recorded at least ten times. The V gene is TRBV5-1, the J gene TRBJ2-2, with TRBD2 identical over 7 bases. Germline values: CDR1 SGHRS, CDR2 YFSETQ. Trimming cost V 6 bases and J 3 bases; bases outside gene matches: 8. This CDR3 contains 15 residues. Written as DNA, the CDR3 is TGCGCCAGCACCCCCCGGGGAGGGGACACCGGGGAGCTGTTTTTT. This encodes CASTPRGGDTGELFF.

This clonotype has a count of ten or more. The gene calls are TRBV2 and TRBJ2-1; tentatively, D is TRBD1 (7 bases). CDR1 and CDR2 from the germline V gene are SNHLY and FYNNEI. Trimming left V 7 bases short and J 7 bases short, with 14 bases between. The CDR3 spans 13 residues. For the CDR3, the DNA is TGTGCCAGCATGCTGGAGGGGGCAAATGAGCAGTTCTTC. Its protein product is CASMLEGANEQFF. Based on the CDR3 plus reference TRBV2 and TRBJ2-1, the full variable domain is EPEVTQTPSHQVTQMGQEVILRCVPISNHLYFYWYRQILGQKVEFLVSFYNNEISEKSEIFDDQFSVERPDGSNFTLKIRSTKLEDSAMYFCASMLEGANEQFFGPGTRLTVL.